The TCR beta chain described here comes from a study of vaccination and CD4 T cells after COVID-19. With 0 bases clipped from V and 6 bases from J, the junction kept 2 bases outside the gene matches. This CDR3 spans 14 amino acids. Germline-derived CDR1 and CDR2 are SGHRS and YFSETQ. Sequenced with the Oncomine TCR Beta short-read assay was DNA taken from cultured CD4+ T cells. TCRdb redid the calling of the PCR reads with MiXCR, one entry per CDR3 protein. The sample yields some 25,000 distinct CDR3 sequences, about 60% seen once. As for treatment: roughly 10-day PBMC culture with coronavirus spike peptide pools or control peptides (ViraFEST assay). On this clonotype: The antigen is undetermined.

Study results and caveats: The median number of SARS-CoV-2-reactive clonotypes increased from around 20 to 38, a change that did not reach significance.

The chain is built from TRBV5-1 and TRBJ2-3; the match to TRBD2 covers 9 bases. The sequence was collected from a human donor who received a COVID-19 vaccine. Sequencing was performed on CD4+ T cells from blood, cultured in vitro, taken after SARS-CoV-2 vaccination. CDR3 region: CASSLGAGGDTQYF. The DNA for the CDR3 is TGCGCCAGCAGCTTGGGAGCGGGGGGTGATACGCAGTATTTT.